These 31 T cell receptor beta chains were all obtained from the same sample, sequenced in a study of blood T cell repertoires in COVID-19. TCRdb keeps only in-frame clones here, not all; method: immunoSEQ multiplex PCR. The sample has roughly 380,000 clones, 89% seen once; the top ten hold less than 2%. Sequencing input: peripheral blood. The receptor source for this set is a woman in her forties with COVID-19, enrolled during active disease.

The CDR3 sequence is CAWSVTGAVVTEAFF. The CDR3 bases are TGTGCCTGGAGTGTGACAGGGGCCGTGGTCACTGAAGCTTTCTTT. The chain joins TRBV30 to TRBJ1-1, with 8 bases identical to TRBD1. The CDR3 is 15 residues long. Germline trimming cut 0 bases from V and 4 bases from J; bases unmatched to any gene: 7. Germline V gene sequence: CDR1 GTSNPN, CDR2 SVGIG (reference sequence).

The gene calls are TRBV14 and TRBJ2-1, with D possibly TRBD2 on 6 matching bases. V dropped 5 bases and J dropped 6 bases, with 20 bases sitting between them. Germline V CDR1 and CDR2: SGHDN, FVKESK. This CDR3 is 16 amino acids long. As DNA, the CDR3 is TGTGCCAGCAGCGAAGTCTCTGCGGGGAGGCCCAATGAGCAGTTCTTC. It specifies CASSEVSAGRPNEQFF.

J is TRBJ1-4 and V is TRBV6-5; TRBD1 is a possible D gene (6 bases). This CDR3 is 14 amino acids long. The V gene's germline CDR1 is MNHEY and CDR2 SVGAGI. Trimming removed 2 bases at V and 4 bases at J, with 8 bases between. The chain's CDR3 is CASSYGGGNEKLFF. The DNA of the CDR3 is TGTGCCAGCAGTTACGGGGGCGGTAATGAAAAACTGTTTTTT.

The J gene is TRBJ2-7, the V gene TRBV5-1; 9 nucleotides line up with TRBD1. V shed 0 bases and J 3 bases; nucleotides not matched to a gene: 4. Per germline, CDR1 SGHRS and CDR2 YFSETQ. The CDR3 has 15 amino acids. As DNA, the CDR3 is TGCGCCAGCAGCTTGGATTGGGACAGGGACTACGAGCAGTACTTC. Translated: CASSLDWDRDYEQYF.

The V call is TRBV30, the J call TRBJ1-6, with D unclear. The CDR3 length is 18 residues. CDR1 and CDR2 (germline): GTSNPN, SVGIG (reference sequence). V was pared by 3 bases and J by 0 bases, with 18 bases between. CDR3 amino acids: CAWRGPTPGSSYNSPLHF. Written as DNA, the CDR3 is TGTGCCTGGAGAGGCCCTACCCCGGGGAGCTCCTATAATTCACCCCTCCACTTT.

The J gene is TRBJ2-3, the V gene TRBV30; 10 positions agree with TRBD2. Germline V gene lookup returns CDR1 GTSNPN and CDR2 SVGIG (reference sequence). The CDR3 is 17 amino acids. V lost 0 bases and J lost 4; bases outside the gene matches: 10. This CDR3 is CAWSVLLGLAGADTQYF. In DNA form, the CDR3 reads TGTGCCTGGAGTGTACTGCTAGGGCTAGCGGGGGCAGATACGCAGTATTTT.

The chain has TRBV19 and TRBJ2-1, with 8 nucleotides matching TRBD2. From germline, CDR1 is LNHDA and CDR2 SQIVND (reference sequence). This CDR3 comprises 16 residues. V dropped 5 bases and J dropped 2; count of bases not matched to a gene: 8. CDR3 protein: CASSLLYSGTYNEQFF. For the CDR3, the DNA is TGTGCCAGTAGTCTATTATATAGCGGGACCTACAATGAGCAGTTCTTC.

The CDR3 coding sequence is TGTGCCAGCAGCCCTGCAGGAAGGGCGGGTGAAAAACTGTTTTTT. This encodes CASSPAGRAGEKLFF. The chain links TRBV11-2 to TRBJ1-4; D is uncertain. Trimming left V 5 bases short and J 7 bases short, with 17 bases between. This CDR3 has 15 amino acids. Per germline, CDR1 SGHAT and CDR2 FQNNGV.

The chain carries TRBV27 and TRBJ1-6; maybe TRBD1 (5 bases). The V end was cut by 7 bases, the J end by 8 bases, with 18 bases between. Germline V gives CDR1 MNHEY, CDR2 SMNVEV (reference sequence). The CDR3 runs to 15 residues. CDR3 sequence (DNA): TGTGCCAGCAAATTAAGGGGCAGTTTTGATTCACCCCTCCACTTT. It is translated as CASKLRGSFDSPLHF.

The rearrangement uses TRBV12-5 and TRBJ2-7; TRBD2 is a possible D gene (5 bases). Germline V gene sequence: CDR1 LGHNT, CDR2 FRNRAP. The length of the CDR3 is 12 residues. V gave up 1 base and J gave up 6 bases, with 7 bases separating them. CDR3 coding DNA: TGTGCTAGTGGTTTGGGACGGGGCGAGCAGTACTTC. Protein: CASGLGRGEQYF. The entire variable domain, with the rest obtained from reference TRBV12-5 and TRBJ2-7, is as follows: DARVTQTPRHKVTEMGQEVTMRCQPILGHNTVFWYRQTMMQGLELLAYFRNRAPLDDSGMPKDRFSAEMPDATLATLKIQPSEPRDSAVYFCASGLGRGEQYFGPGTRLTVT.

The chain is built from TRBV5-5 and TRBJ2-7; 7 nucleotides match TRBD1. The CDR3 has 14 amino acids. In germline, CDR1 is SGHKS, CDR2 YYEKEE (reference sequence). V lost 3 bases to trimming and J lost 3 bases; unmatched junction nucleotides: 6. The CDR3 reads CASSSTGTVYEQYF. As DNA, the CDR3 is TGTGCCAGCAGCTCAACCGGGACAGTCTACGAGCAGTACTTC.

The chain uses TRBV10-3 and TRBJ1-1; 7 bases match TRBD1. J lost 1 base, V lost 0 bases, and 2 bases had no gene match. The CDR3 covers 15 residues. In germline, CDR1 is ENHRY, CDR2 SYGVKD. CDR3 protein: CAISESRQGNTEAFF. The CDR3 region has the DNA TGTGCCATCAGTGAGTCCCGACAGGGGAACACTGAAGCTTTCTTT.

The chain joins TRBV28 to TRBJ1-5; D unclear. The CDR3 runs 11 residues. Trimming shortened V by 8 bases and J by 4 bases, and 6 bases separated the two germline ends. Germline V gene data show CDR1 as MDHEN and CDR2 as SYDVKM. CDR3 amino acids: CASGENQPQHF. In nucleotides, the CDR3 is TGTGCCAGCGGGGAGAATCAGCCCCAGCATTTT.

The chain is built from TRBV5-1 and TRBJ1-5, with a tentative D call TRBD1 (5 bases). The CDR3 extends over 14 amino acids. Germline CDR1 SGHRS, CDR2 YFSETQ. Trimming stripped 0 bases from V and 5 bases from J, with 9 bases between. This chain's CDR3 is CASSLAGDDQPQHF. CDR3 coding DNA: TGCGCCAGCAGCTTGGCGGGGGACGATCAGCCCCAGCATTTT.

The rearrangement uses TRBV3-1 (or the pseudogene TRBV3-2) and TRBJ1-1; unclear D gene. This CDR3 comprises 12 residues. The ends were cut back, 1 base at V and 7 bases at J, with 7 bases in the middle. Germline values: CDR1 LGHDT, CDR2 YNNKEL (reference sequence). CDR3 DNA: TGTGCCAGCAGCCAAGGAGGTCTTGAAGCTTTCTTT. The encoded protein is CASSQGGLEAFF.

This chain connects TRBV7-8 to TRBJ2-5; a possible D gene is TRBD2 (6 bases). The V end was cut by 2 bases, the J end by 5 bases, with 18 bases between. Germline V gene sequence: CDR1 SGHVS, CDR2 FQNEAQ. This CDR3 is built from 16 residues. In DNA, the CDR3 is TGTGCCAGCAGCTTAAATGGCGGGGTGTGGGAGGAGACCCAGTACTTC. Translating gives CASSLNGGVWEETQYF. Supplemented by reference TRBV7-8 and TRBJ2-5, the full variable domain reads GAGVSQSPRYKVAKRGQDVALRCDPISGHVSLFWYQQALGQGPEFLTYFQNEAQLDKSGLPSDRFFAERPEGSVSTLKIQRTQQEDSAVYLCASSLNGGVWEETQYFGPGTRLLVL.

The rearrangement joins TRBV13 to TRBJ2-6; D is unclear. The length of the CDR3 is 13 residues. The V end was cut by 8 bases, the J end by 2 bases, with 7 bases between. Germline-derived CDR1 and CDR2 are PRHDT and FYEKMQ (reference sequence). CDR3 residues: CASGLAGANVLTF. DNA of the CDR3: TGTGCCAGCGGGCTCGCTGGGGCCAACGTCCTGACTTTC.

The genes are TRBV5-1 and TRBJ2-1; TRBD2 is a possible D gene (5 bases). The germline V gene has CDR1 SGHRS and CDR2 YFSETQ. CDR3 length: 18 amino acids. With 6 bases removed from V and 0 bases from J, the gap between germline ends came to 22 bases. CDR3 loop: CASTEGRRAPPSYNEQFF. The CDR3, as DNA: TGCGCCAGCACAGAGGGCCGACGGGCCCCTCCCTCCTACAATGAGCAGTTCTTC.

The V call is TRBV6-2 or TRBV6-3, the J call TRBJ1-6; D is undetermined. V lost 5 bases, J lost 10 bases, and 12 bases lay in between. Looked up from germline, CDR1 is MNHEY and CDR2 is SVGEGT. This CDR3 is 13 amino acids long. CDR3 sequence (DNA): TGTGCCAGCAGTAGCCTCCCGGGGTCACCCCTCCACTTT. Translation gives CASSSLPGSPLHF.

The J gene is TRBJ2-3, the V gene TRBV9, with TRBD1 as a possible D gene (5 bases). Germline V gene sequence: CDR1 SGDLS, CDR2 YYNGEE. The CDR3 loop spans 15 amino acids. The V end was cut by 0 bases, the J end by 4 bases, with 12 bases between. This chain's CDR3 is CASSVEVWGPDTQYF. CDR3 bases: TGTGCCAGCAGCGTAGAGGTGTGGGGCCCAGATACGCAGTATTTT.

This clone was counted once. The rearrangement links TRBV19 to TRBJ1-3; 8 bases are shared with TRBD1. CDR1 and CDR2 from the germline V gene are LNHDA and SQIVND (reference sequence). V was pared by 6 bases and J by 2 bases, with 9 bases of the junction left unmatched. CDR3 size: 16 residues. CDR3 amino acids: CASSRQGTPTGNTIYF. CDR3 in DNA: TGTGCCAGTAGCCGACAGGGGACCCCCACTGGAAACACCATATATTTT.

This chain links TRBV2 with TRBJ2-1; D not certain. V was shortened by 7 bases and J by 10 bases, with 17 bases between the two germline ends. Germline lookup yields CDR1 SNHLY and CDR2 FYNNEI. This CDR3 is built from 13 residues. Here the CDR3 reads CASTPDLVREQFF. Here the CDR3 DNA reads TGTGCCAGCACCCCCGACTTGGTAAGGGAGCAGTTCTTC.

The chain carries TRBV7-2 and TRBJ2-1; the match to TRBD2 covers 10 bases. CDR1 and CDR2 from the germline V gene are SGHTA and FQGNSA. The CDR3 runs to 15 residues. J lost 0 bases, V lost 5 bases, and 1 base had no gene match. The CDR3 DNA follows: TGTGCCAGCAGCGCTAGCGGGAGCTCCTACAATGAGCAGTTCTTC. Amino acid sequence: CASSASGSSYNEQFF.

The chain couples TRBV6-1 to TRBJ1-2; maybe TRBD1 (6 bases). Per the germline V gene, CDR1 is MNHNS and CDR2 is SASEGT. V was trimmed by 4 bases and J by 2 bases, leaving 20 bases between them. The CDR3 runs 17 residues. The CDR3 is CASSVFGQRNENYGYTF. CDR3 coding DNA: TGTGCCAGCAGTGTCTTCGGACAGCGAAACGAAAACTATGGCTACACCTTC.

V and J are TRBV5-1 and TRBJ1-4; D is undetermined. The CDR3 length is 14 residues. The ends were cut back, 0 bases at V and 5 bases at J, with 8 bases in the middle. CDR1 and CDR2 (germline): SGHRS, YFSETQ. CDR3 DNA sequence: TGCGCCAGCAGCTTGGATAGCCGGAATGAAAAACTGTTTTTT. The encoded protein is CASSLDSRNEKLFF.

This clone is a singleton in its sample. This chain uses TRBV6-1 with TRBJ2-4; 8 bases fit TRBD2. Germline V lookup: CDR1 MNHNS, CDR2 SASEGT. This CDR3 comprises 16 residues. Trimming cost V 1 base and J 8 bases; bases outside gene matches: 10. Here the CDR3 reads CASSEGYSGTTYIQYF. CDR3 nucleotides: TGTGCCAGCAGTGAAGGCTATAGCGGGACTACGTACATTCAGTACTTC.

This chain joins TRBV27 and TRBJ2-1, with TRBD2 matching 8 bases. This CDR3 has 14 residues. Per germline, CDR1 MNHEY and CDR2 SMNVEV (reference sequence). With 10 bases clipped from V and 6 bases from J, the junction kept 11 bases outside the gene matches. The CDR3: CAIRRGGRSNEQFF. The CDR3 DNA reads TGTGCCATCAGACGGGGGGGGCGGTCCAATGAGCAGTTCTTC.

The chain couples TRBV6-5 to TRBJ1-4, with TRBD1 identical over 7 bases. After removal of 2 bases from V and 6 bases from J, the junction contained 6 bases not matched to a gene. This CDR3 is built from 15 residues. Germline V gene data show CDR1 as MNHEY and CDR2 as SVGAGI. The CDR3 protein is CASSYPTGTDEKLFF. CDR3 in DNA: TGTGCCAGCAGTTACCCGACAGGGACAGATGAAAAACTGTTTTTT.

The chain has TRBV5-1 and TRBJ1-3; TRBD1 agrees at 8 bases. Germline V gene sequence: CDR1 SGHRS, CDR2 YFSETQ. V gave up 0 bases and J gave up 2 bases; unmatched junction bases: 1. This CDR3 has 15 residues. This CDR3 is CASSLARGPGNTIYF. For the CDR3, the DNA is TGCGCCAGCAGCTTGGCCAGGGGGCCTGGAAACACCATATATTTT. Using reference TRBV5-1 and TRBJ1-3 for the parts outside the CDR3, the full variable domain is KAGVTQTPRYLIKTRGQQVTLSCSPISGHRSVSWYQQTPGQGLQFLFEYFSETQRNKGNFPGRFSGRQFSNSRSEMNVSTLELGDSALYLCASSLARGPGNTIYFGEGSWLTVV.

This sequence joins TRBV7-3 and TRBJ2-1, with 11 nucleotides matching TRBD2. Germline-derived CDR1 and CDR2 are SGHTA and FQGTGA. V lost 1 base and J lost 5; bases outside the gene matches: 4. The CDR3 is 16 amino acids. The DNA of the CDR3 is TGTGCCAGCAGCTTAATGTCACTAGCGGGAGACAATGAGCAGTTCTTC. Translated: CASSLMSLAGDNEQFF.

This clone came up once. The gene calls are TRBV29-1 and TRBJ2-2; tentative D call: TRBD1 (5 bases). Germline loops: CDR1 SQVTM, CDR2 ANQGSEA. The CDR3 runs to 11 residues. V lost 7 bases to trimming and J lost 4 bases, with 7 bases between them. The CDR3 region is CSGQGTGELFF. In DNA form, the CDR3 reads TGCAGCGGTCAGGGCACCGGGGAGCTGTTTTTT.